This TCR beta chain was recorded in a study of cytomegalovirus exposure and HLA in healthy donors. General study points: By HLA locus, TCR association rates varied in a later analysis, with DRB1 showing the most and HLA-C the fewest. By a later analysis, the bulk of CMV-associated TCR beta chains appeared HLA-restricted. Most TCR beta V segments were productive about 87% or about 30% of the time in an earlier analysis.

Comments on this clone: What it recognizes is unknown.

The length of the CDR3 is 11 residues. With V trimmed by 9 bases and J by 7 bases, 4 bases remained unmatched. Germline values: CDR1 MDHEN, CDR2 SYDVKM. In the PCR, 60 Vbeta and 13 Jbeta primers were used. Sequenced by immunoSEQ multiplex PCR; TCRdb stores in-frame clones only, minus some. The sample includes 100,000 to 150,000 clones, 77% of them seen just once. The TCR comes from a woman aged 55 to 70 in good health and CMV-seronegative. This sequence joins TRBV28 and TRBJ2-3; 7 bases are a match to TRBD1. The specimen was PBMCs. CDR3 sequence: CASSGGNTQYF. Here the CDR3 DNA reads TGTGCCAGTTCAGGGGGAAATACGCAGTATTTT.